This TCR beta chain was recorded in a study of blood T cells in healthy people across ages (dated by TCRdb to about 2015). In the study overall: In model experiments, roughly one uniquely barcoded TCR beta cDNA molecule per two T cells was captured by template switching. Using deep sequencing normalized with unique cDNA molecular identifiers, the study measured how TCR beta repertoire diversity changes with age. Donors of different ages were randomly distributed across sequencing lanes to avoid experimental bias. Donors were grouped into four age groups: young (average roughly 15 years), middle-aged (about 40), aged (roughly 62) and long-lived (82). Using the same blood draw, the study looked at two additional independent replicas of 1 million unique cDNA reads for two donors, one aged 18 to 30 and the other aged 80 or older.

This clonotype was seen only a few times. It has no known antigen specificity. There are no base qualities to consult, and no much larger clone falls within one base. CDR1 SGHRS and CDR2 YFSETQ are derived from the germline V gene. The V end loses 4 bases and the J end loses 4 bases, and a stretch of 18 bases separates them. The CDR3 numbers 16 residues from cysteine through phenylalanine. Only the CDR3 region is kept as DNA, spanning 48 bases read in frame from base 1. What the study reported, not specific to this receptor: Because the CMV infection status of the donors was unknown, age-related changes in expanded clonotypes may potentially have been confounded. The percentage of naive T cells measured by flow cytometry correlated strongly with observed TCR beta diversity. Total diversity estimates from one million sequenced T cells were considered lower bounds and underestimates. As age increased, observed TCR beta diversity per million T cells dropped in a roughly linear way, and a significant reduction was already evident by age about 40. Compared with the aged group, the long-lived group had more naive CD4+ T cells, fewer expanded clones and increased TCR diversity, suggesting age selection. Because profiling used bulk unsorted PBMCs, naive and antigen-experienced compartments could not be compared conclusively.

The donors were roughly 39 Caucasian individuals from Russia, aged 6 to 90 years, who were systemically healthy. About 9.8 milliliters of peripheral blood were drawn from each donor into EDTA-treated Vacutainer tubes. Ficoll-Paque density-gradient centrifugation was used to isolate PBMCs, with at least 7 million per sample. Total RNA, at least 6 micrograms per sample, was extracted from PBMCs with Trizol reagent. The percentages of naive CD45RAhigh/CD27high T cells were determined by flow cytometry on a PBMC aliquot from every donor. Receptor libraries were prepared by 5' RACE. This sample was sequenced with an Illumina HiSeq 2500. The second PCR ran for roughly 6 to 11 cycles and used a J-beta primer mix along with a sample-barcoded 5' primer. A unique molecular identifier was introduced onto each TCR beta cDNA molecule by a template-switch 5' adaptor carrying 12 random nucleotides. Each sample yielded at least 2.5 million CDR3-containing paired-end reads. First-strand cDNA was synthesized from all RNA with the Mint cDNA synthesis kit, primed by a TRBC-specific oligonucleotide. All cDNA was treated with uracil-DNA glycosylase and then went through a first 18-cycle PCR with the universal primers M1SS and BC2_uni_R. Under the source paper's analysis protocol: Normalization of each sample was performed by random selection of 1 million high-quality reads, each carrying a distinct molecular identifier. Instead of being binned into consensus sequences, reads with shared molecular identifiers were discarded. MiTCR, run with a Q25 quality threshold and the strictest error-elimination algorithm, handled CDR3 identification, clonotype clustering and error correction. A nonparametric unseen species model with Euler transformation was used to estimate a lower bound on total TCR beta diversity. TCRdb reworked the public reads: Q25 trimming with fastp, MiXCR clone assembly, productive beta chains retained. Each entry is one CDR3 protein sequence, shown with its most common DNA and genes. The V and J calls and clone size are TCRdb's, not the authors'. This sample gives about 1.5 million distinct CDR3 sequences in total; around two fifths of them show up just once. 7.9% of the sample goes to the ten largest clones.

The receptor's source is a woman aged 18-29 years in good health. The V gene is TRBV5-1 and the J gene is TRBJ1-5; the D gene is possibly TRBD1, with 5 bases matching. Sequenced: blood. At the DNA level, the sequence is TGCGCCAGCAGCCCAGGACCCGGGGGGGTTAATCAGCCCCAGCATTTT. It encodes CASSPGPGGVNQPQHF. With all but the CDR3 taken from the reference TRBV5-1 and TRBJ1-5 genes, the full variable domain is: KAGVTQTPRYLIKTRGQQVTLSCSPISGHRSVSWYQQTPGQGLQFLFEYFSETQRNKGNFPGRFSGRQFSNSRSEMNVSTLELGDSALYLCASSPGPGGVNQPQHFGDGTRLSIL.